These T cell receptor beta chains were read from a single sample in a study of naive and memory T cell subsets. TCRdb processed the 5' RACE reads anew with MiXCR; each CDR3 protein has one entry. The sample contains 56,000 or so distinct CDR3 sequences, approximately 8% of which appear only once. These receptor sequences come from a female donor in good health. The CDR3 runs from the conserved cysteine through the conserved F or W. Each record gives: CDR3 protein, CDR3 DNA, D gene, V gene, clone size, CDR3 length, J gene. The D gene is left open where the match is weak. Where a row states a size, it is once, few, many or the class of an expanded clone; other rows omit it.

CDR3: CASKMRGAVETQYF
DNA: TGTGCCAGTAAGATGAGGGGGGCCGTAGAGACCCAGTACTTC
D: .
V: TRBV19
size: .
length: 14
J: TRBJ2-5

CDR3: CSASNREKGEAFF
DNA: TGCAGTGCTAGTAACAGGGAGAAGGGTGAAGCTTTCTTT
D: .
V: TRBV20-1
size: few
length: 13
J: TRBJ1-1

CDR3: CASSLNPWGSGGAKTQYF
DNA: TGTGCCAGCAGCTTGAACCCTTGGGGTAGCGGGGGGGCCAAGACCCAGTACTTC
D: TRBD2
V: TRBV7-9
size: few
length: 18
J: TRBJ2-5

CDR3: CASSFSGLAGGHCTGELFF
DNA: TGTGCCAGCAGTTTCTCGGGGTTAGCGGGGGGGCATTGCACCGGGGAGCTGTTTTTT
D: TRBD2
V: TRBV12-3/TRBV12-4
size: few
length: 19
J: TRBJ2-2

CDR3: CSASRFGEQFF
DNA: TGCAGTGCCAGCCGCTTCGGCGAGCAGTTCTTC
D: .
V: TRBV20-1
size: many
length: 11
J: TRBJ2-1

CDR3: CASSQEGDSQARFF
DNA: TGTGCCAGCAGCCAAGAGGGGGACAGCCAAGCAAGATTCTTC
D: TRBD1
V: TRBV4-2
size: .
length: 14
J: TRBJ2-1

CDR3: CSVVNREGGYTF
DNA: TGCAGCGTTGTTAACAGGGAAGGCGGCTACACCTTC
D: .
V: TRBV29-1
size: many
length: 12
J: TRBJ1-2

CDR3: CASRGTGRRGSPLHF
DNA: TGTGCCAGCCGAGGGACAGGTCGAAGGGGTTCACCCCTCCACTTT
D: TRBD1
V: TRBV27
size: many
length: 15
J: TRBJ1-6

CDR3: CASRTQGALESEAFF
DNA: TGTGCCAGCAGAACACAGGGGGCGTTGGAGAGTGAAGCTTTCTTT
D: TRBD1
V: TRBV6-4
size: many
length: 15
J: TRBJ1-1

CDR3: CDRSESNKKYF
DNA: TGTGACAGAAGTGAAAGTAATAAGAAGTATTTT
D: .
V: TRBV6-1
size: .
length: 11
J: TRBJ2-3

CDR3: CASSLNVILGDYGYTF
DNA: TGCGCCAGCAGCTTGAATGTTATCCTGGGAGACTATGGCTACACCTTC
D: .
V: TRBV5-1
size: many
length: 16
J: TRBJ1-2

CDR3: CASSQTTGGSNTIYF
DNA: TGTGCCAGCAGCCAGACGACAGGGGGATCAAACACCATATATTTT
D: TRBD1
V: TRBV3-1
size: many
length: 15
J: TRBJ1-3

CDR3: CASSPYGTVYEQYF
DNA: TGTGCCAGCTCACCATATGGGACAGTTTACGAGCAGTACTTC
D: TRBD1
V: TRBV18
size: many
length: 14
J: TRBJ2-7

CDR3: CASSRGALPSGNTIYF
DNA: TGTGCCAGCAGCCGGGGGGCATTACCTTCTGGAAACACCATATATTTT
D: .
V: TRBV6-5
size: few
length: 16
J: TRBJ1-3

CDR3: CAISEMENTEAFF
DNA: TGTGCCATCAGTGAGATGGAGAACACTGAAGCTTTCTTT
D: .
V: TRBV10-3
size: few
length: 13
J: TRBJ1-1

CDR3: CSASRGQGYVPYEQYF
DNA: TGCAGTGCTAGTCGTGGTCAGGGGTATGTCCCCTACGAGCAGTACTTC
D: .
V: TRBV20-1
size: .
length: 16
J: TRBJ2-7

CDR3: CASSPYPLQNTEAFF
DNA: TGTGCCAGCTCACCGTATCCCCTACAGAACACTGAAGCTTTCTTT
D: .
V: TRBV18
size: many
length: 15
J: TRBJ1-1

CDR3: CASSRTGFVGYTF
DNA: TGTGCCAGCAGCCGAACAGGGTTTGTGGGCTACACCTTC
D: .
V: TRBV7-9
size: .
length: 13
J: TRBJ1-2

CDR3: CASSYGARDSGANVLTF
DNA: TGTGCCAGCAGTTACGGCGCCAGGGACTCTGGGGCCAACGTCCTGACTTTC
D: .
V: TRBV6-6
size: few
length: 17
J: TRBJ2-6

CDR3: CASSQAQGFYNEQFF
DNA: TGCGCCAGCAGCCAAGCCCAGGGCTTTTACAATGAGCAGTTCTTC
D: .
V: TRBV4-3
size: many
length: 15
J: TRBJ2-1

CDR3: CSTFKDRNTEAFF
DNA: TGCAGTACTTTCAAGGACAGGAACACTGAAGCTTTCTTT
D: .
V: TRBV20-1
size: few
length: 13
J: TRBJ1-1

CDR3: CASSMDRQPQHF
DNA: TGTGCCAGTAGTATGGATAGACAGCCCCAGCATTTT
D: .
V: TRBV19
size: .
length: 12
J: TRBJ1-5

CDR3: CASSLETGSNQPQHF
DNA: TGCGCCAGCAGCTTGGAGACAGGCAGTAATCAGCCCCAGCATTTT
D: .
V: TRBV5-1
size: many
length: 15
J: TRBJ1-5

CDR3: CASSLVVPGKAFF
DNA: TGTGCCAGCAGTTTAGTCGTCCCGGGGAAAGCTTTCTTT
D: .
V: TRBV12-3/TRBV12-4
size: many
length: 13
J: TRBJ1-1

CDR3: CASSLTGTGIQPQHF
DNA: TGTGCCAGCAGTCTCACCGGGACAGGGATTCAGCCCCAGCATTTT
D: TRBD1
V: TRBV28
size: few
length: 15
J: TRBJ1-5

CDR3: CASRSWEAGDTEAFF
DNA: TGTGCCAGCAGGTCTTGGGAGGCGGGCGACACTGAAGCTTTCTTT
D: .
V: TRBV28
size: few
length: 15
J: TRBJ1-1

CDR3: CAISESENRVADF
DNA: TGTGCCATCAGTGAGTCAGAAAACAGGGTGGCCGATTTC
D: .
V: TRBV10-3
size: many
length: 13
J: TRBJ2-1

CDR3: CASSEQVLMNTEAFF
DNA: TGTGCCAGCAGTGAGCAGGTACTAATGAACACTGAAGCTTTCTTT
D: .
V: TRBV6-1
size: few
length: 15
J: TRBJ1-1

CDR3: CASRLPNLDRGSYNEQFF
DNA: TGTGCAAGTCGCTTACCCAATCTCGACAGGGGCTCCTACAATGAGCAGTTCTTC
D: .
V: TRBV12-2
size: many
length: 18
J: TRBJ2-1

CDR3: CASSFGARVTSYEQYF
DNA: TGTGCCAGCAGCTTCGGTGCCAGGGTAACATCCTACGAGCAGTACTTC
D: .
V: TRBV5-5
size: .
length: 16
J: TRBJ2-7

CDR3: CASSSTRTLGYTF
DNA: TGTGCCAGCAGTTCCACCAGGACGCTGGGCTACACCTTC
D: .
V: TRBV12-3/TRBV12-4
size: many
length: 13
J: TRBJ1-2

CDR3: CASSSLLEAIRSGANVLTF
DNA: TGCGCCAGCAGCTCTCTTCTGGAGGCGATCCGCTCTGGGGCCAACGTCCTGACTTTC
D: .
V: TRBV4-1
size: few
length: 19
J: TRBJ2-6

CDR3: CSARRRENTEAFF
DNA: TGCAGTGCTAGGCGCAGGGAGAACACTGAAGCTTTCTTT
D: .
V: TRBV20-1
size: many
length: 13
J: TRBJ1-1

CDR3: CASSSDRTYGYTF
DNA: TGTGCCAGCAGCTCCGACAGGACCTATGGCTACACCTTC
D: .
V: TRBV14
size: .
length: 13
J: TRBJ1-2

CDR3: CASSPWTGGEDGYTF
DNA: TGTGCCAGCTCACCATGGACAGGGGGCGAGGATGGCTACACCTTC
D: TRBD1
V: TRBV18
size: .
length: 15
J: TRBJ1-2

CDR3: CASSLDAGQRLYEQYF
DNA: TGTGCCAGCAGCTTAGATGCGGGGCAGAGGCTCTACGAGCAGTACTTC
D: .
V: TRBV7-2
size: .
length: 16
J: TRBJ2-7

CDR3: CASSLGGIRRDEQFF
DNA: TGTGCCAGCAGCTTAGGGGGGATCCGGCGCGATGAGCAGTTCTTC
D: .
V: TRBV7-2
size: few
length: 15
J: TRBJ2-1

CDR3: CSARVFQGLYGDTF
DNA: TGCAGTGCTAGAGTTTTCCAGGGCCTCTATGGCGACACCTTC
D: .
V: TRBV20-1
size: .
length: 14
J: TRBJ1-2

CDR3: CASTKVGRTDTQYF
DNA: TGTGCCAGCACCAAGGTGGGCCGCACAGATACGCAGTATTTT
D: .
V: TRBV12-3/TRBV12-4
size: .
length: 14
J: TRBJ2-3

CDR3: CASGTGSFLRDQPQHF
DNA: TGTGCCAGCGGGACAGGGAGCTTTTTGAGGGATCAGCCCCAGCATTTT
D: TRBD1
V: TRBV6-2/TRBV6-3
size: .
length: 16
J: TRBJ1-5

CDR3: CASSWGTGRSPLHF
DNA: TGTGCCAGCAGCTGGGGGACAGGCCGGTCACCCCTCCACTTT
D: TRBD1
V: TRBV3-1
size: many
length: 14
J: TRBJ1-6

CDR3: CASSTRPTNYGYTF
DNA: TGTGCCAGCAGTACACGGCCAACTAACTATGGCTACACCTTC
D: .
V: TRBV28
size: few
length: 14
J: TRBJ1-2

CDR3: CATMTVSGTF
DNA: TGTGCCACGATGACAGTTTCCGGCACCTTC
D: .
V: TRBV19
size: few
length: 10
J: TRBJ1-2

CDR3: CASSQRGPYNEQFF
DNA: TGCGCCAGCAGCCAACGGGGACCTTACAATGAGCAGTTCTTC
D: .
V: TRBV4-3
size: few
length: 14
J: TRBJ2-1

CDR3: CRTGSSGANVLTF
DNA: TGTCGTACAGGGAGCTCTGGGGCCAACGTCCTGACTTTC
D: .
V: TRBV6-6
size: .
length: 13
J: TRBJ2-6